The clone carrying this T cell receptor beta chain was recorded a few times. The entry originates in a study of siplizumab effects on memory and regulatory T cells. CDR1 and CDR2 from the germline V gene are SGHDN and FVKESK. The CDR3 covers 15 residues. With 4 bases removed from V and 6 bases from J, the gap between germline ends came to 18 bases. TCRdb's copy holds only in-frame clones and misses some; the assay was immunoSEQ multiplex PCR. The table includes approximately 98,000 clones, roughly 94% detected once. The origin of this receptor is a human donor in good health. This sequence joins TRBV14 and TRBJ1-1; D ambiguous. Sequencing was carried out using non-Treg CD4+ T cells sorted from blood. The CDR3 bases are TGTGCCAGCAGCCCCCTAAAGCCAACCAACGCTGAAGCTTTCTTT. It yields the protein CASSPLKPTNAEAFF.